This is a list of T cell receptor beta chains from one sample in a study of PD-1 blockade in classical Hodgkin lymphoma. Repertoires were generated with immunoSEQ multiplex PCR, while TCRdb's copy carries only in-frame clones and drops some. The data hold 2,500 to 3,000 clones, with just over 85% observed a single time. The material sequenced was CD4+ T cells from blood, taken at baseline. The receptors derive from a human donor with classical Hodgkin lymphoma. Each CDR3 is given with its conserved first and last residue. D genes are given only for firm matches. A row's size may be missing; if present it is once, few, many or a size class.

j_call,v_call,clone_size,d_call,cdr3_nt,cdr3_aa
TRBJ2-5,TRBV2,.,.,TGTGCCAGCAGTGGAGATGGAACCCTCCAAGAGACCCAGTACTTC,CASSGDGTLQETQYF
TRBJ2-5,TRBV14,.,.,TGTGCCAGCAGCCAAATAGCCTGGGTCCCGGAGACCCAGTACTTC,CASSQIAWVPETQYF
TRBJ1-2,TRBV19,.,TRBD1,TGTGCCAGTAGTAACAGGGGAGGCTATGGCTACACCTTC,CASSNRGGYGYTF
TRBJ1-1,TRBV28,.,.,TGTGCCAGCAGCCCTCGGACTGAAGCTTTCTTT,CASSPRTEAFF
TRBJ2-1,TRBV10-3,.,.,TGTGCCATCAGAACTAGGAACGATGAGCAGTTCTTC,CAIRTRNDEQFF
TRBJ2-4,TRBV15,.,.,TGTGCCACCAGCAGAGATATCCGGGGAGCCAAAAACATTCAGTACTTC,CATSRDIRGAKNIQYF
TRBJ1-1,TRBV7-8,.,.,TGTGCCAGCAGCTTAAATAGGGGGTGGACTGAAGCTTTCTTT,CASSLNRGWTEAFF
TRBJ1-5,TRBV18,.,.,TGTGCCAGCTCCTCGAGGGGGGGTGCAAGCAATCAGCCCCAGCATTTT,CASSSRGGASNQPQHF
TRBJ1-2,TRBV5-6,.,.,TGTGCCAGCAGCTTGGCTTGGACAGCATGGTATGGCTACACCTTC,CASSLAWTAWYGYTF
TRBJ2-7,TRBV19,.,.,TGTGCCAGTAGTACCGGAGGGGGTGGCTACGAGCAGTACTTC,CASSTGGGGYEQYF
TRBJ1-1,TRBV30,.,.,TGTGCCTGGAGTGTAAACGAGAACACTGAAGCTTTCTTT,CAWSVNENTEAFF
TRBJ2-7,TRBV5-1,.,.,TGCGCCAGCACCCGGACGGACTCCTACGAGCAGTACTTC,CASTRTDSYEQYF
TRBJ2-7,TRBV5-1,.,TRBD2,TGCGCCAGCAGCTTCCCCCGACAGGGGACTAGCGGGAGCGCCTACGAGCAGTACTTC,CASSFPRQGTSGSAYEQYF
TRBJ2-7,TRBV2,.,.,TGTGCCAGCACCCAAGCGGACCCCTACGAGCAGTACTTC,CASTQADPYEQYF
TRBJ2-7,TRBV7-2,once,.,TGTGCCAGCAGCCCGCCTGGGAGGAACCGCTACGAGCAGTACTTC,CASSPPGRNRYEQYF